Below are 8 T cell receptor beta chains sequenced from a single sample in a study of identical twins. TCRdb re-called the 5' RACE reads with MiXCR, one entry per CDR3 protein. Found here are roughly 250,000 distinct CDR3 sequences, approximately 7.9% of them singletons; the top ten hold around 5%. Another study also made use of these data, one on yellow fever vaccine responses in identical twins.

The sample comprised CD8+ T cells sorted from blood. These receptors were obtained from a woman aged 18-30 years in good health.

This CDR3 is CASSAGEGFTDTQYF. As DNA, the CDR3 is TGTGCCAGCAGCGCAGGGGAGGGATTCACAGATACGCAGTATTTT. The chain carries TRBV6-1 and TRBJ2-3, with a possible D match to TRBD2 (7 bases). V dropped 6 bases and J dropped 2 bases, with 15 bases sitting between them. The CDR3 extends over 15 amino acids. Per the germline V gene, CDR1 is MNHNS and CDR2 is SASEGT.

At least ten counts were recorded for this clonotype. The chain is built from TRBV2 and TRBJ2-3; 11 nucleotides match TRBD2. The germline CDR1 and CDR2 sequences are SNHLY and FYNNEI. CDR3 length: 15 amino acids. V lost 7 bases to trimming and J lost 4 bases; unmatched junction nucleotides: 7. In DNA, the CDR3 is TGTGCCAGCAAAATCCCGGGACTAGCGGCAGATACGCAGTATTTT. Protein product: CASKIPGLAADTQYF.

The chain joins TRBV5-6 to TRBJ2-7; a possible D gene is TRBD1 (5 bases). V gave up 4 bases and J gave up 1 base, with 12 bases separating them. The CDR3 spans 14 residues. Germline CDR1 is SGHDT and CDR2 is YYEEEE. CDR3 sequence (DNA): TGTGCCAGCAGCCCAGGGTTTGGGTCCTACGAGCAGTACGTC. Translation: CASSPGFGSYEQYV.

CDR3 amino acids: CASSYSWGNFYGYTF. Written as DNA, the CDR3 is TGTGCCAGCAGTTACTCCTGGGGCAACTTCTATGGCTACACCTTC. J is TRBJ1-2 and V is TRBV6-5, with D perhaps matching TRBD1 (5 bases). CDR1 MNHEY and CDR2 SVGAGI come from the germline V gene. The CDR3 loop spans 15 amino acids. V lost 0 bases to trimming and J lost 4 bases, with 12 bases between them.

The chain uses TRBV27 and TRBJ2-7; 13 bases agree with TRBD2. V lost 5 bases, J lost 0 bases, and 4 bases stayed unmatched. Germline V gene sequence: CDR1 MNHEY, CDR2 SMNVEV (reference sequence). CDR3 length: 16 amino acids. CDR3 sequence (DNA): TGTGCCAGCAGTCCCCGACTAGCGGGGGGCTCCTACGAGCAGTACGTC. Protein: CASSPRLAGGSYEQYV.

This sequence joins TRBV27 and TRBJ2-2; TRBD1 might be the D (6 bases). This CDR3 has 15 amino acids. Germline V lookup: CDR1 MNHEY, CDR2 SMNVEV (reference sequence). V dropped 3 bases and J dropped 5 bases, with 13 bases sitting between them. The CDR3 spells CASSLVGGITGELFF. Written as DNA, the CDR3 is TGTGCCAGCAGTTTGGTTGGGGGCATAACCGGGGAGCTGTTTTTT.

This clonotype was seen only a few times. The genes are TRBV7-9 and TRBJ2-7; D gene uncertain. The CDR3 runs 13 residues. Germline loops: CDR1 SEHNR, CDR2 FQNEAQ (reference sequence). Trimming stripped 5 bases from V and 1 base from J, with 9 bases between. CDR3 nucleotide sequence: TGTGCCAGCAGCCCCACGGGTTCCTACGAGCAGTACGTC. This translates into CASSPTGSYEQYV.

This clonotype was seen at least ten times. The J gene is TRBJ2-2, the V gene TRBV12-3 or TRBV12-4; either TRBD1 or TRBD2 may fit D (5 bases each). Trimming took 4 bases from V and 3 from J, leaving 9 bases between them. CDR3 length: 14 amino acids. CDR3 in DNA: TGTGCCAGCAGTTGGGGGATGGACACCGGGGAGCTGTTTTTT. Amino acid sequence: CASSWGMDTGELFF.